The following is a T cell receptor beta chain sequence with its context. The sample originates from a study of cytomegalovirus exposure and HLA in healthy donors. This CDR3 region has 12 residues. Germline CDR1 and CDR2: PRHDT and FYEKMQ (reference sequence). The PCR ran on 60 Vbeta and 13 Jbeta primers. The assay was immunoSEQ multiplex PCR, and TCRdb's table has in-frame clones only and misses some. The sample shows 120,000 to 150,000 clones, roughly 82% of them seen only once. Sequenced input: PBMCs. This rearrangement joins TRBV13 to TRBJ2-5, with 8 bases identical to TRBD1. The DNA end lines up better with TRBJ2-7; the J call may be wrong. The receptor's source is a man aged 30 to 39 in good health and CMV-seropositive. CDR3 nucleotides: TGTGCCAGCAGGACAGGGGCCTACGAGCAGTACTTC. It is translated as CASRTGAYEQYF.